This T cell receptor beta chain was found in a study of T cell repertoires in cytomegalovirus infection. TCRdb reprocessed the reads with MiXCR, giving one entry per CDR3 protein. The data hold about 250,000 distinct CDR3 sequences, with around 15% observed a single time. Per the germline V gene, CDR1 is SGHVT and CDR2 is SQSDAQ. The CDR3 runs 14 residues. V dropped 6 bases and J dropped 0 bases, with 12 bases sitting between them. This clonotype appeared a few times. This receptor was identified in a human donor in good health (CMV status not recorded). Some clones in this sample may be carry-over from other donors' samples. The chain combines TRBV7-4 with TRBJ2-7; either TRBD1 or TRBD2 may fit D (5 bases each). The sequencing sample was made of CD8+ T cells from PBMCs. DNA of the CDR3: TGTGCCAGCAGGTCCGGGACGGACTCCTACGAGCAGTACTTC. Amino acids: CASRSGTDSYEQYF. Variable domain in full (rest from reference TRBV7-4 and TRBJ2-7): GAGVSQSPRYKVAKRGRDVALRCDSISGHVTLYWYRQTLGQGSEVLTYSQSDAQRDKSGRPSGRFSAERPERSVSTLKIQRTEQGDSAVYLCASRSGTDSYEQYFGPGTRLTVT.